This TCR beta chain was documented in a study of cytotoxic CD8 clonotypes in ibrutinib-treated CLL. V lost 4 bases to trimming and J lost 1 base, with 16 bases between them. Germline CDR1 is LGHNA and CDR2 is YNFKEQ. This CDR3 is 17 amino acids long. The protocol was immunoSEQ multiplex PCR, while the TCRdb copy is restricted to in-frame clones and leaves out a portion. The sample has about 140,000 clones, 80% to 95% seen once. The TCR originated in a human donor with chronic lymphocytic leukemia. V and J are TRBV4-2 and TRBJ2-2, with TRBD2 as a possible D gene (7 bases). Sequencing was performed on PBMCs, taken after 12 months of ibrutinib treatment. The CDR3 sequence: CASSLTGGGQNTGELFF. CDR3 coding DNA: TGTGCCAGCAGCCTAACAGGCGGGGGACAGAACACCGGGGAGCTGTTTTTT.